This T cell receptor beta chain was documented in a study of cytomegalovirus exposure and HLA in healthy donors. In its sample, this clone was seen a few times. Vbeta (60) and Jbeta (13) primers were used in the PCR. Profiling relied on immunoSEQ multiplex PCR, and the TCRdb table lists in-frame clones only, not all of them. The repertoire holds about 120,000 clones, with roughly 78% as singletons. CDR1 SEHNR and CDR2 FQNEAQ come from the germline V gene (reference sequence). Between the trimmed V and J ends, which lost 2 bases and 6 bases, there was a span of 11 bases. This CDR3 comprises 13 residues.

Sequencing was carried out using PBMCs. The chain carries TRBV7-9 and TRBJ2-7, with D perhaps TRBD1 (6 bases). This receptor was taken from a woman in her thirties or forties in good health and CMV-seronegative. The CDR3 nucleotides are TGTGCCAGCAGCTTATTGGGGGCACCCGAGCAGTACTTC. The encoded protein is CASSLLGAPEQYF.